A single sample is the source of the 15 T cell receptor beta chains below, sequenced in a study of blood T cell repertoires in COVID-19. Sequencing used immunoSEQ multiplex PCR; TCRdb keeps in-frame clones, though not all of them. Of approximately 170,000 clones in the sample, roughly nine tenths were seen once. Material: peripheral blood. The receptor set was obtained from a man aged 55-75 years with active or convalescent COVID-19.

CDR3 DNA: TGTGCCAGCAGTGAAGAGTACAGCGGCTATGGCTACACCTTC. This encodes CASSEEYSGYGYTF. V is TRBV6-1 and J is TRBJ1-2; D gene unclear. From germline, CDR1 is MNHNS and CDR2 SASEGT. The CDR3 has 14 amino acids. Trimming left V 1 base short and J 4 bases short, with 10 bases between.

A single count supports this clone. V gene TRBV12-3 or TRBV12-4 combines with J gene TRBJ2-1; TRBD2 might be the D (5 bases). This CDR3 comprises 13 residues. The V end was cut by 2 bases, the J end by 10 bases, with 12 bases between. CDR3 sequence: CASSLLAVEEQFF. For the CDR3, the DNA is TGTGCCAGCAGTTTACTAGCTGTGGAAGAGCAGTTCTTC.

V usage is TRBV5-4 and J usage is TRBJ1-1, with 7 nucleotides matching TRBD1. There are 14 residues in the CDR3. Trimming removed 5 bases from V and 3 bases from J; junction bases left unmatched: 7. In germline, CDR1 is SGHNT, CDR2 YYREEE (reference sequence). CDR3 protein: CASSYGQVHTEAFF. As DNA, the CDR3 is TGTGCCAGCAGTTATGGACAGGTCCACACTGAAGCTTTCTTT.

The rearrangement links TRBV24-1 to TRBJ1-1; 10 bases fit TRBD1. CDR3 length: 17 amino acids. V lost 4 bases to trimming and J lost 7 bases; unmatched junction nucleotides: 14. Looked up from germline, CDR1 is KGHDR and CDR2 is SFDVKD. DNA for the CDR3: TGTGCCACCAGTGACCAAGGGACAGGGGAGAATAACGATGAAGCTTTCTTT. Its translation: CATSDQGTGENNDEAFF.

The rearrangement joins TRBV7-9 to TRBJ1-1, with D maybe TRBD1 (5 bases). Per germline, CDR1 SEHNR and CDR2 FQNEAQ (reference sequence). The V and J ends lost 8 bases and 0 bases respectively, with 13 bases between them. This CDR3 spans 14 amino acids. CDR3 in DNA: TGTGCCAGCGATACAGGCCTCATGAACACTGAAGCTTTCTTT. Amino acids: CASDTGLMNTEAFF. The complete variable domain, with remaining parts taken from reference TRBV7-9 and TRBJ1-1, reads DTGVSQNPRHKITKRGQNVTFRCDPISEHNRLYWYRQTLGQGPEFLTYFQNEAQLEKSRLLSDRFSAERPKGSFSTLEIQRTEQGDSAMYLCASDTGLMNTEAFFGQGTRLTVV.

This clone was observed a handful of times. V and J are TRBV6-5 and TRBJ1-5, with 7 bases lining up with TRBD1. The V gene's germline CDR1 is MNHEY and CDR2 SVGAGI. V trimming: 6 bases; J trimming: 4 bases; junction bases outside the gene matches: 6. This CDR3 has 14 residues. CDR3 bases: TGTGCCAGCAGCACGGGACAGTTGAATCAGCCCCAGCATTTT. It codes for CASSTGQLNQPQHF.

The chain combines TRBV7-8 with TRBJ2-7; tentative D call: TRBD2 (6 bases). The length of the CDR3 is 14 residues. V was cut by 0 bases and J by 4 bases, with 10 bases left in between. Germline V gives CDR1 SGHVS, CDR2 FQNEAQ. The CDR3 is CASSLAEGGYEQYF. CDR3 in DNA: TGTGCCAGCAGCTTAGCGGAGGGCGGGTACGAGCAGTACTTC. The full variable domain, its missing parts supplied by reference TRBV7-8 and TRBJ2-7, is GAGVSQSPRYKVAKRGQDVALRCDPISGHVSLFWYQQALGQGPEFLTYFQNEAQLDKSGLPSDRFFAERPEGSVSTLKIQRTQQEDSAVYLCASSLAEGGYEQYFGPGTRLTVT.

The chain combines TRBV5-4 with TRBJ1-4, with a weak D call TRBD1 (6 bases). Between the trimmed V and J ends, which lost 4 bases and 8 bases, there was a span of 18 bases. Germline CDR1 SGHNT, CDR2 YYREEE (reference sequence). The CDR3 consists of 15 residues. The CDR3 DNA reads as TGTGCCAGCAGCCCGAGAGAGGGGGTTATGGAAAAACTGTTTTTT. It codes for CASSPREGVMEKLFF.

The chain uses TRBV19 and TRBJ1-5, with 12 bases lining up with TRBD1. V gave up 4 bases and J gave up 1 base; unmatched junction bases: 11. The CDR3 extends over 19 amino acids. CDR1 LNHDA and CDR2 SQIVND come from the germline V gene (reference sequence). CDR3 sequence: CASSRDRDRGLLSNQPQHF. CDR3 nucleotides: TGTGCCAGTAGTAGAGACCGGGACAGGGGGCTTCTAAGCAATCAGCCCCAGCATTTT.

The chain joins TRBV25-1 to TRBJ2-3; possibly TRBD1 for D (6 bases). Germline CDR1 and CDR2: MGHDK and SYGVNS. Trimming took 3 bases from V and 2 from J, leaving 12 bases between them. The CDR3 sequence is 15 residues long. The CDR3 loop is CASSETGPFTDTQYF. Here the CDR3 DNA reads TGTGCCAGCAGTGAGACAGGTCCCTTCACAGATACGCAGTATTTT.

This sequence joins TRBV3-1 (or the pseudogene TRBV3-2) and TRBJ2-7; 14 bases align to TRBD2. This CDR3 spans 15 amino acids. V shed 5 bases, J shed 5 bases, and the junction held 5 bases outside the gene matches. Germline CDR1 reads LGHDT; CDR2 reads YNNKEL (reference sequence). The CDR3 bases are TGTGCCAGCAGCGGGACTAGCGGGAGCCCCCACGAGCAGTACTTC. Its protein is CASSGTSGSPHEQYF.

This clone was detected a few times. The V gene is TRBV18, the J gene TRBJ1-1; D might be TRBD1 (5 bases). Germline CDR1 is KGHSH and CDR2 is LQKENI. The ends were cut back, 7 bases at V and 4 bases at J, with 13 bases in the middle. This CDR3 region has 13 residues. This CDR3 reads CASWGVLTTEAFF. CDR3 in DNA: TGTGCCAGCTGGGGGGTCCTAACCACTGAAGCTTTCTTT.

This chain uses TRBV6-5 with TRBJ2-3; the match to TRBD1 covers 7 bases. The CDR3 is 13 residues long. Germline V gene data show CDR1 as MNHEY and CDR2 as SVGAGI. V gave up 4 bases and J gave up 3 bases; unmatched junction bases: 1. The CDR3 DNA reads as TGTGCCAGCAGTTTACAGGGGACAGATACGCAGTATTTT. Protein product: CASSLQGTDTQYF.

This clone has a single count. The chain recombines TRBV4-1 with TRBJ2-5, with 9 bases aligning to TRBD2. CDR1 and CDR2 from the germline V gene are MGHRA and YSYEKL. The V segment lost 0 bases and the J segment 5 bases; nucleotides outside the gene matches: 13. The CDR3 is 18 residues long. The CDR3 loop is CASSQDSRLAGTRETQYF. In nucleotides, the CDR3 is TGCGCCAGCAGCCAAGATAGTCGGCTAGCGGGGACCCGGGAGACCCAGTACTTC.

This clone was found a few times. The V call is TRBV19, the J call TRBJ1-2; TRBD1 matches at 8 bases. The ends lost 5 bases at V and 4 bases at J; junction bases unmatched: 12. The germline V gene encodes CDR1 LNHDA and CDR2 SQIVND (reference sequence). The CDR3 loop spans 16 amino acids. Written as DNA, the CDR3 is TGTGCCAGTAGTCCGGGACAGGTGATCGACTTCTATGGCTACACCTTC. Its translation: CASSPGQVIDFYGYTF.